This TCR beta chain was identified during a study of response to subunit inactivated influenza vaccine. Trimming cost V 4 bases and J 6 bases; bases outside gene matches: 3. The CDR3 totals 12 residues. Per germline, CDR1 DFQATT and CDR2 SNEGSKA (reference sequence). Note on this clonotype: The conserved phenylalanine or tryptophan normally closing the CDR3 is absent here, so this likely arose from a read error.

From the RT-PCR reads, TCRdb called clonotypes with MiXCR, one entry per CDR3 protein. This repertoire shows roughly 550,000 distinct CDR3 sequences, under 30% found once; its top ten account for 2.8%. The data also belong to a second study, concerning T cells expressing NK-cell markers. This second study says: The authors generated TCR beta cDNA through 5'RACE template switching with UMIs. Among eight sequenced donors, seven carried HCMV seropositivity while one was seronegative. In a handful of donors, dominant NKG2C+ clonotypes were roughly 1.0-8% of CD8+ T cells. For a handful of donors, these clonotypes were likewise the leading ones in the CD3+CD56-NKG2C+ fraction. No clear determination of HCMV specificity was made for expanded NKG2C+ T cell clones.

This clonotype was obtained from a man aged 45-65 years who received an inactivated influenza vaccine. Source: CD4+ T cells sorted from PBMCs, taken 12 days after vaccination. The chain joins TRBV20-1 to TRBJ2-7; 10 bases agree with TRBD1. As DNA, the CDR3 is TGCAGTGCTATGGGACAGGGGATCGAGCAGTACCTC. It is translated as CSAMGQGIEQYL.